This entry lists 10 T cell receptor beta chains sequenced from one sample in a study of cytomegalovirus exposure and HLA in healthy donors. Vbeta (60) and Jbeta (13) primers were used in the PCR. Clones were read by immunoSEQ multiplex PCR, and TCRdb kept only the in-frame ones, dropping some. The table shows 92,000 or so clones, with roughly 63% occurring only once. What was sequenced was PBMCs. These receptors all come from a woman in her fifties or sixties in good health and CMV-seropositive.

The chain has TRBV5-1 and TRBJ2-4; 12 nucleotides align to TRBD1. Per the germline V gene, CDR1 is SGHRS and CDR2 is YFSETQ. The V segment lost 4 bases and the J segment 0 bases; nucleotides outside the gene matches: 5. The CDR3 spans 17 residues. CDR3 in amino acids: CASSLGTGGAAKNIQYF. As DNA, the CDR3 is TGCGCCAGCAGCCTAGGGACAGGGGGCGCAGCCAAAAACATTCAGTACTTC. Complete variable domain (other parts from reference TRBV5-1 and TRBJ2-4): KAGVTQTPRYLIKTRGQQVTLSCSPISGHRSVSWYQQTPGQGLQFLFEYFSETQRNKGNFPGRFSGRQFSNSRSEMNVSTLELGDSALYLCASSLGTGGAAKNIQYFGAGTRLSVL.

The rearrangement joins TRBV7-6 to TRBJ2-3, with D maybe TRBD2 (5 bases). Trimming took off 2 bases at V and 8 bases at J, with 8 bases between the two ends. CDR3 length: 12 residues. Per the germline V gene, CDR1 is SGHVS and CDR2 is FNYEAQ. This CDR3 reads CASSLNEGTQYF. CDR3 DNA: TGTGCCAGCAGCTTAAATGAGGGTACGCAGTATTTT.

V gene TRBV28 combines with J gene TRBJ1-2; TRBD1 agrees at 9 bases. This CDR3 comprises 15 residues. CDR1 and CDR2 from the germline V gene are MDHEN and SYDVKM. J lost 4 bases, V lost 6 bases, and 9 bases had no gene match. The CDR3 sequence is CASSLQGARRYGYTF. The CDR3 DNA reads as TGTGCCAGCAGCCTACAGGGGGCTCGGCGCTATGGCTACACCTTC.

This chain links TRBV28 with TRBJ1-5; 8 bases match TRBD1. Germline values: CDR1 MDHEN, CDR2 SYDVKM. The CDR3 is 15 amino acids. V lost 2 bases to trimming and J lost 4 bases; unmatched junction nucleotides: 4. The DNA of the CDR3 is TGTGCCAGCAGTTTACCGGACAGGGATAATCAGCCCCAGCATTTT. Translated: CASSLPDRDNQPQHF.

V usage is TRBV6-5 and J usage is TRBJ2-3; 7 positions match TRBD1. This CDR3 spans 14 amino acids. Per germline, CDR1 MNHEY and CDR2 SVGAGI. V lost 4 bases, J lost 3 bases, and 4 bases stayed unmatched. CDR3 loop: CASSWQGVTDTQYF. The CDR3 DNA reads as TGTGCCAGCAGTTGGCAGGGGGTAACAGATACGCAGTATTTT.

This clone was seen only a few times. The rearrangement joins TRBV18 to TRBJ1-1; D is ambiguous. Germline V CDR1 and CDR2: KGHSH, LQKENI. This CDR3 region has 14 residues. Trimming left V 1 base short and J 2 bases short, with 8 bases between. The CDR3 DNA sequence: TGTGCCAGCTCACCACGCGAGGGAAACACTGAAGCTTTCTTT. It yields the protein CASSPREGNTEAFF.

The rearrangement uses TRBV30 and TRBJ2-5, with TRBD2 matching over 9 bases. Germline V gene sequence: CDR1 GTSNPN, CDR2 SVGIG (reference sequence). The junction had 10 bases not matched to a gene; V was cut back by 5 bases and J by 0 bases. The CDR3 spans 16 residues. CDR3 region: CAWGPFGLAYQETQYF. For the CDR3, the DNA is TGTGCCTGGGGTCCCTTTGGACTAGCGTACCAAGAGACCCAGTACTTC.

The J gene is TRBJ2-5, the V gene TRBV13; TRBD1 matches at 8 bases. Trimming removed 8 bases from V and 0 bases from J; junction bases left unmatched: 11. The CDR3 totals 16 residues. CDR1 is PRHDT and CDR2 is FYEKMQ in the germline V gene (reference sequence). Here the CDR3 DNA reads TGTGCCAGCGGGCCCGGACAGGGCCATTACCAAGAGACCCAGTACTTC. As protein: CASGPGQGHYQETQYF. Variable domain in full (rest from reference TRBV13 and TRBJ2-5): AAGVIQSPRHLIKEKRETATLKCYPIPRHDTVYWYQQGPGQDPQFLISFYEKMQSDKGSIPDRFSAQQFSDYHSELNMSSLELGDSALYFCASGPGQGHYQETQYFGPGTRLLVL.

V and J are TRBV29-1 and TRBJ2-5; 8 bases match TRBD2. V lost 3 bases to trimming and J lost 2 bases; unmatched junction nucleotides: 5. CDR3 length: 14 residues. Germline lookup yields CDR1 SQVTM and CDR2 ANQGSEA. The CDR3 DNA is TGCAGCGTTGACAAGCGGGGGAGACAAGAGACCCAGTACTTC. Translation gives CSVDKRGRQETQYF.

This clone occurred a few times. The chain links TRBV2 to TRBJ1-3; D not certain. V dropped 1 base and J dropped 0 bases, with 10 bases sitting between them. This CDR3 has 16 amino acids. Germline CDR1 reads SNHLY; CDR2 reads FYNNEI. Written as DNA, the CDR3 is TGTGCCAGCAGTGAAGTAGGAGGAAGCTCTGGAAACACCATATATTTT. This sequence encodes CASSEVGGSSGNTIYF.